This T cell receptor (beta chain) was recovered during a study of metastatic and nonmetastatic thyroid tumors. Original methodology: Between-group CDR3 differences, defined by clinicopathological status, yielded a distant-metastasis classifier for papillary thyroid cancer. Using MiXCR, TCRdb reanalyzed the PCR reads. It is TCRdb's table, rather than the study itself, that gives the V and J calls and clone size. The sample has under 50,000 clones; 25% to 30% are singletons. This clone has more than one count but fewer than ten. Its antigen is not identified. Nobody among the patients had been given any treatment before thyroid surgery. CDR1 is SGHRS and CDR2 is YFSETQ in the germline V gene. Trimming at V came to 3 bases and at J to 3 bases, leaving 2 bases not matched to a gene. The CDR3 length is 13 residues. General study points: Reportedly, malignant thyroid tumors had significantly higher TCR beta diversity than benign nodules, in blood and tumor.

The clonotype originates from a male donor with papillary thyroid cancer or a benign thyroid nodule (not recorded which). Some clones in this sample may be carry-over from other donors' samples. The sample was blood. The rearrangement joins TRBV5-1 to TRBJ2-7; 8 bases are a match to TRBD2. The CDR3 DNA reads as TGCGCCAGCAGCTCAGGGACTAGCTACGAGCAGTACTTC. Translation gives CASSSGTSYEQYF.